This entry lists 29 T cell receptor beta chains sequenced from one sample in a study of T-cell memory formation after mild COVID-19. Via MiXCR, TCRdb re-called the 5' RACE reads, giving one row per CDR3 protein. The table lists around 200,000 distinct CDR3 sequences, approximately 30% of them singletons, with over 9.5% in the top ten. The material sequenced was PBMCs or a T cell subset sorted from them (not recorded which). Every receptor here comes from an adult woman who had mild COVID-19 (a few samples of this study predate the infection). Cell type and time point are not known.

In its sample, this clonotype was seen a few times. The rearrangement uses TRBV12-3 or TRBV12-4 and TRBJ2-7; D might be TRBD1 (6 bases). V was cut by 8 bases and J by 2 bases, with 10 bases left in between. The CDR3 has 12 residues. This CDR3 reads CASGDTAYEQYF. The CDR3 nucleotides are TGTGCCAGCGGGGACACTGCCTACGAGCAGTACTTC.

This sequence joins TRBV20-1 and TRBJ2-1; D uncertain. The length of the CDR3 is 14 residues. CDR1 DFQATT and CDR2 SNEGSKA come from the germline V gene (reference sequence). Deletions cut 2 bases from V and 7 bases from J, with 15 bases between. CDR3 sequence: CSARPRPGWNEQFF. The CDR3 region has the DNA TGCAGTGCTAGACCCCGGCCGGGTTGGAATGAGCAGTTCTTC.

The chain recombines TRBV24-1 with TRBJ2-1; a possible D gene is TRBD1 (6 bases). Germline CDR1 KGHDR, CDR2 SFDVKD. V lost 3 bases and J lost 9, with 11 bases in between. This CDR3 contains 13 residues. The CDR3 loop is CATSDPGVGEQFF. The DNA of the CDR3 is TGTGCCACCAGTGATCCAGGGGTGGGTGAGCAGTTCTTC.

This chain joins TRBV6-5 and TRBJ2-7; TRBD1 aligns across 8 bases. V lost 2 bases, J lost 3 bases, and 9 bases stayed unmatched. Germline values: CDR1 MNHEY, CDR2 SVGAGI. The CDR3 has 16 residues. The CDR3, as DNA: TGTGCCAGCAGTTACGGTGGCAGGGGGCGCTTCTACGAGCAGTACTTC. This gives the protein CASSYGGRGRFYEQYF.

The chain couples TRBV7-9 to TRBJ2-1; D gene unclear. CDR3 length: 12 amino acids. Germline CDR1 reads SEHNR; CDR2 reads FQNEAQ (reference sequence). Trimming shortened V by 7 bases and J by 7 bases, and 11 bases separated the two germline ends. This CDR3 is CASTEAGNEQFF. The CDR3 bases are TGTGCCAGCACCGAGGCCGGGAATGAGCAGTTCTTC. Drawing the rest from reference TRBV7-9 and TRBJ2-1, the complete variable domain is DTGVSQNPRHKITKRGQNVTFRCDPISEHNRLYWYRQTLGQGPEFLTYFQNEAQLEKSRLLSDRFSAERPKGSFSTLEIQRTEQGDSAMYLCASTEAGNEQFFGPGTRLTVL.

The rearrangement links TRBV5-1 to TRBJ2-1, with 11 bases matching TRBD1. This CDR3 has 15 amino acids. J gave up 4 bases and V 4 bases, and 4 bases lay outside the gene matches. Looked up from germline, CDR1 is SGHRS and CDR2 is YFSETQ. In DNA form, the CDR3 reads TGCGCCAGCAGCGGGGACAGGGGGGGATACAATGAGCAGTTCTTC. Protein: CASSGDRGGYNEQFF.

The J gene is TRBJ2-5, the V gene TRBV3-1, with D unclear. V lost 5 bases, J lost 5 bases, and 9 bases lay in between. The CDR3 runs 12 residues. Germline V lookup: CDR1 LGHDT, CDR2 YNNKEL (reference sequence). CDR3 sequence reads: CASSVLGETQYF. The CDR3 DNA reads TGTGCCAGCAGCGTGCTAGGGGAGACCCAGTACTTC.

This clonotype was seen a few times. This rearrangement joins TRBV7-2 to TRBJ2-2; D is uncertain. This CDR3 has 14 residues. V was trimmed by 4 bases and J by 3 bases, leaving 9 bases between them. Germline V lookup: CDR1 SGHTA, CDR2 FQGNSA. CDR3 protein: CASSSLTDTGELFF. DNA for the CDR3: TGTGCCAGCAGCTCACTTACGGACACCGGGGAGCTGTTTTTT. The entire variable domain, with the rest obtained from reference TRBV7-2 and TRBJ2-2, is as follows: GAGVSQSPSNKVTEKGKDVELRCDPISGHTALYWYRQSLGQGLEFLIYFQGNSAPDKSGLPSDRFSAERTGGSVSTLTIQRTQQEDSAVYLCASSSLTDTGELFFGEGSRLTVL.

The chain carries TRBV19 and TRBJ2-1; D may be TRBD2 (5 bases). This CDR3 is built from 12 residues. The ends were cut back, 8 bases at V and 9 bases at J, with 14 bases in the middle. CDR1 and CDR2 from the germline V gene are LNHDA and SQIVND (reference sequence). The chain's CDR3 is CASLAGMGEQFF. CDR3 bases: TGTGCCAGTCTGGCCGGGATGGGTGAGCAGTTCTTC. The variable domain in full, completed from reference TRBV19 and TRBJ2-1, reads DGGITQSPKYLFRKEGQNVTLSCEQNLNHDAMYWYRQDPGQGLRLIYYSQIVNDFQKGDIAEGYSVSREKKESFPLTVTSAQKNPTAFYLCASLAGMGEQFFGPGTRLTVL.

This clonotype was counted a few times. The chain uses TRBV7-9 and TRBJ2-7; 7 nucleotides align to TRBD2. The J segment lost 3 bases and the V segment lost 1 base, leaving 12 bases of the junction unmatched. Per the germline V gene, CDR1 is SEHNR and CDR2 is FQNEAQ (reference sequence). The CDR3 extends over 17 amino acids. The CDR3 loop reads CASSLVSGGSFNYEQYF. CDR3 nucleotide sequence: TGTGCCAGCAGCTTAGTTTCTGGCGGGAGTTTTAACTACGAGCAGTACTTC.

The rearrangement uses TRBV4-1 and TRBJ2-1; D may match TRBD1 or TRBD2 (5 bases each). The CDR3 is 13 residues long. V was shortened by 8 bases and J by 2 bases, with 10 bases between the two germline ends. Germline values: CDR1 MGHRA, CDR2 YSYEKL. The CDR3 DNA reads TGCGCCAGCCGGGACGTCGCCTACAATGAGCAGTTCTTC. Its translation: CASRDVAYNEQFF.

About this clonotype itself: A read error may produce the germline difference seen at one junction end. CDR3 loop: CATSTRTGGTDTQYF. CDR3 bases: TGTGCCACCAGCACACGGACAGGGGGCACGGATACGCAGTATTTT. The chain couples TRBV24-1 to TRBJ2-3; 11 bases match TRBD1. The CDR3 runs 15 residues. CDR1 is KGHDR and CDR2 is SFDVKD in the germline V gene.

The chain is built from TRBV25-1 and TRBJ2-3, with a weak D call TRBD2 (5 bases). Trimming took off 2 bases at V and 1 base at J, with 10 bases between the two ends. Germline assignment: CDR1 MGHDK and CDR2 SYGVNS. CDR3 length equals 15 residues. The CDR3 DNA sequence: TGTGCCAGCAGTGAAACCGGGGTAGGCACAGATACGCAGTATTTT. Translated, it gives CASSETGVGTDTQYF. Combining the CDR3 with reference TRBV25-1 and TRBJ2-3 gives the whole variable domain EADIYQTPRYLVIGTGKKITLECSQTMGHDKMYWYQQDPGMELHLIHYSYGVNSTEKGDLSSESTVSRIRTEHFPLTLESARPSHTSQYLCASSETGVGTDTQYFGPGTRLTVL.

This clonotype was recorded a few times. This chain connects TRBV12-3 or TRBV12-4 to TRBJ1-4; D is undetermined. The CDR3 covers 11 residues. V was cut by 5 bases and J by 7 bases, with 5 bases left in between. The CDR3 bases are TGTGCCAGCAGTCGGGGTGAAAAACTGTTTTTT. It codes for CASSRGEKLFF.

The gene calls are TRBV4-2 and TRBJ2-3; no clear D. Between the trimmed V and J ends, which lost 0 bases and 6 bases, there was a span of 13 bases. Germline CDR1 is LGHNA and CDR2 is YNFKEQ. CDR3 size: 15 residues. The CDR3 sequence is CASSQDLMAADTQYF. The CDR3 DNA reads TGTGCCAGCAGCCAAGATTTAATGGCAGCGGATACGCAGTATTTT.

CDR3 sequence (DNA): TGTGCCAGCAGCCAACTGGAGGATGAGCAGTTCTTC. It translates to CASSQLEDEQFF. The chain has TRBV3-1 and TRBJ2-1; weak D call: TRBD2 (5 bases). The CDR3 covers 12 residues. Trimming cost V 2 bases and J 8 bases, with 7 bases left between them. Germline V CDR1 and CDR2: LGHDT, YNNKEL (reference sequence).

The chain has TRBV29-1 and TRBJ2-5, with D possibly being TRBD2 (6 bases). The germline V and J ends were trimmed by 7 bases and 5 bases, with 14 bases remaining between them. CDR3 size: 12 residues. CDR1 is SQVTM and CDR2 is ANQGSEA in the germline V gene. The CDR3, as DNA: TGCAGCGGCGCGCGGGGTGAGGAGACCCAGTACTTC. Amino acids: CSGARGEETQYF.

Here the CDR3 reads CASSLGQAGTDTQYF. The CDR3 DNA sequence: TGCGCCAGCAGCTTAGGACAGGCGGGCACAGATACGCAGTATTTT. The V and J genes are TRBV5-1 and TRBJ2-3, with TRBD1 identical over 7 bases. This CDR3 contains 15 residues. The V and J ends lost 2 bases and 1 base, in that order; junction bases with no gene match: 4. Per germline, CDR1 SGHRS and CDR2 YFSETQ.

V gene TRBV9 combines with J gene TRBJ2-5; D possibly corresponds to TRBD2 (5 bases). The ends were cut back, 0 bases at V and 4 bases at J, with 22 bases in the middle. This CDR3 comprises 18 residues. From germline, CDR1 is SGDLS and CDR2 YYNGEE. The DNA for the CDR3 is TGTGCCAGCAGCGTAGCTACCGGGATCTCCCGTTTGGGAGAGACCCAGTACTTC. Translated: CASSVATGISRLGETQYF.

In its sample, this clonotype was seen a few times. CDR3 DNA sequence: TGTGCCAGCCGGGACAGGGGCCTGAACACCGGGGAGCTGTTTTTT. Translated, it gives CASRDRGLNTGELFF. V usage is TRBV2 and J usage is TRBJ2-2, with 10 nucleotides matching TRBD1. This CDR3 has 15 residues. V shed 8 bases and J 1 base; nucleotides not matched to a gene: 4. Looked up from germline, CDR1 is SNHLY and CDR2 is FYNNEI.

The V gene is TRBV7-9, the J gene TRBJ1-6; 10 nucleotides line up with TRBD1. CDR3 length: 16 amino acids. Germline assignment: CDR1 SEHNR and CDR2 FQNEAQ (reference sequence). V was pared by 0 bases and J by 6 bases, with 2 bases of the junction left unmatched. CDR3 amino acids: CASSLARDRGNSPLHF. DNA for the CDR3: TGTGCCAGCAGCTTAGCTCGGGACAGGGGTAATTCACCCCTCCACTTT.

This clonotype has a handful of counts. The chain combines TRBV4-3 with TRBJ2-1; 7 positions agree with TRBD2. Per germline, CDR1 LGHNA and CDR2 YSLEER. With V trimmed by 0 bases and J by 2 bases, 10 bases remained unmatched. This CDR3 has 18 residues. CDR3 residues: CASSQDRGGRTPYNEQFF. CDR3 bases: TGCGCCAGCAGCCAAGATCGTGGCGGGAGAACTCCCTACAATGAGCAGTTCTTC.

This clonotype was observed a handful of times. The chain couples TRBV14 to TRBJ1-2; unclear D gene. V was cut by 0 bases and J by 7 bases, with 6 bases left in between. The CDR3 is made up of 12 amino acids. Germline V CDR1 and CDR2: SGHDN, FVKESK. The CDR3 bases are TGTGCCAGCAGCCAAGAGGGTTTTGGCTACACCTTC. It encodes CASSQEGFGYTF.

In this sample, this clonotype turned up a few times. The rearrangement joins TRBV7-9 to TRBJ2-3; 11 nucleotides align to TRBD1. Germline V gene sequence: CDR1 SEHNR, CDR2 FQNEAQ (reference sequence). CDR3 length equals 15 residues. Unmatched junction bases numbered 2, after V lost 3 bases and J lost 3 bases. The CDR3 DNA reads TGTGCCAGCAGCTTCCGGGACAGGGGGACAGATACGCAGTATTTT. It specifies CASSFRDRGTDTQYF.

This clonotype was observed a few times. The CDR3 protein is CASSQGVPMVAVTYEQYF. CDR3 in DNA: TGTGCCAGCAGCCAAGGCGTCCCTATGGTAGCGGTAACCTACGAGCAGTACTTC. V gene TRBV4-2 combines with J gene TRBJ2-7; a possible D gene is TRBD2 (6 bases). From germline, CDR1 is LGHNA and CDR2 YNFKEQ. CDR3 length: 18 amino acids. V lost 1 base, J lost 2 bases, and 21 bases lay in between.

This clonotype has a handful of counts. The genes are TRBV12-3 or TRBV12-4 and TRBJ2-7; D may correspond to TRBD1 or TRBD2 (5 bases each). This CDR3 contains 14 residues. Trimming removed 5 bases at V and 3 bases at J, with 14 bases between. CDR3 coding DNA: TGTGCCAGCAGTCCTATGGGGACGGGCTACGAGCAGTACTTC. Translated, it gives CASSPMGTGYEQYF.

The chain couples TRBV14 to TRBJ1-6; D remains unclear. The CDR3 sequence is 14 residues long. V lost 0 bases and J 7 bases, leaving 7 bases between the germline ends. CDR1 SGHDN and CDR2 FVKESK come from the germline V gene. CDR3 sequence: CASSQDFENSPLHF. The CDR3 coding sequence is TGTGCCAGCAGCCAAGATTTCGAGAATTCACCCCTCCACTTT.

The rearrangement joins TRBV3-1 to TRBJ1-1; tentatively, D is TRBD1 (6 bases). Per the germline V gene, CDR1 is LGHDT and CDR2 is YNNKEL (reference sequence). The CDR3 has 14 amino acids. Trimming cost V 1 base and J 5 bases, with 11 bases left between them. Here the CDR3 DNA reads TGTGCCAGCAGCCAAGCAGGGGTCACAACTGAAGCTTTCTTT. Its translation: CASSQAGVTTEAFF.

The table lists this clonotype with a few counts. The J gene is TRBJ2-7, the V gene TRBV11-2; D might be TRBD1 (6 bases). V gave up 3 bases and J gave up 3 bases, with 15 bases separating them. The CDR3 sequence is 15 residues long. The germline CDR1 and CDR2 sequences are SGHAT and FQNNGV. The CDR3 is CASSFSRDTNYEQYF. CDR3 nucleotide sequence: TGTGCCAGCAGCTTTTCACGGGACACAAACTACGAGCAGTACTTC.